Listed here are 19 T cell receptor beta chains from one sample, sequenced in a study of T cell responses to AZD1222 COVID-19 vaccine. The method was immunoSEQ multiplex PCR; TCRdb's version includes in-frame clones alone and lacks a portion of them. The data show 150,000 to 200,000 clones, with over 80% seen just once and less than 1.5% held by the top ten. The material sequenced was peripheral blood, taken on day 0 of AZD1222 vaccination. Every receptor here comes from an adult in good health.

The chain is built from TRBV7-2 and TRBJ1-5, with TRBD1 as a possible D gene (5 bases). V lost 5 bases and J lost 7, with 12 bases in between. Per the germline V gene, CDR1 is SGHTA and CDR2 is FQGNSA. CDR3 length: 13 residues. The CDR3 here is CASSQGSWQPQHF. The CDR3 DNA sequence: TGTGCCAGCAGCCAGGGATCATGGCAGCCCCAGCATTTT. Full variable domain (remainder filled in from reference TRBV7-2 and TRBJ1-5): GAGVSQSPSNKVTEKGKDVELRCDPISGHTALYWYRQSLGQGLEFLIYFQGNSAPDKSGLPSDRFSAERTGGSVSTLTIQRTQQEDSAVYLCASSQGSWQPQHFGDGTRLSIL.

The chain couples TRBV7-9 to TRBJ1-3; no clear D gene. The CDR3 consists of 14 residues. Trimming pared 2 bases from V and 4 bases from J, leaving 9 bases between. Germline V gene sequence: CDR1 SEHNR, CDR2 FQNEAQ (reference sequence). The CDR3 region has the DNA TGTGCCAGCAGCTTACTGGGGTCCGGAAACACCATATATTTT. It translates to CASSLLGSGNTIYF.

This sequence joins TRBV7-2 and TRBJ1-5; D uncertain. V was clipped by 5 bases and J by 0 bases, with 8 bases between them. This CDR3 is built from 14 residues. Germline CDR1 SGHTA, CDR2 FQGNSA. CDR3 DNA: TGTGCCAGCAGCCTACGACCTAGCAATCAGCCCCAGCATTTT. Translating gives CASSLRPSNQPQHF.

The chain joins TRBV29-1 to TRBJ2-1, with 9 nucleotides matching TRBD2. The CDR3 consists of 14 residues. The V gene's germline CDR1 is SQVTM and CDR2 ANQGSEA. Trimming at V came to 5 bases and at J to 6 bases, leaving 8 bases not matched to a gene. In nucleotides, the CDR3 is TGCAGCGTTCGTCAGCGGGGGGCGGCCAATGAGCAGTTCTTC. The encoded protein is CSVRQRGAANEQFF.

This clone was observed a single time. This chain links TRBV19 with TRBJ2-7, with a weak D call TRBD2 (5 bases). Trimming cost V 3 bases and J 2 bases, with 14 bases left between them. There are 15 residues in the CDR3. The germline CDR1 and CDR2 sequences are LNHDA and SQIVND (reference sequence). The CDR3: CASSMGITSTYEQYF. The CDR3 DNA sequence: TGTGCCAGTAGTATGGGGATCACTAGTACCTACGAGCAGTACTTC.

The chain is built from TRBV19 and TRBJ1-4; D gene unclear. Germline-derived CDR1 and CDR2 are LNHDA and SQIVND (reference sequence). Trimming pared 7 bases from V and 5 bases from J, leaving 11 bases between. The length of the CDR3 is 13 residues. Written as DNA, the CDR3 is TGTGCCAGTACTCGACACCAGAATGAAAAACTGTTTTTT. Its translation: CASTRHQNEKLFF. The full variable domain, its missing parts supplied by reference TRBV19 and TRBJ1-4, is DGGITQSPKYLFRKEGQNVTLSCEQNLNHDAMYWYRQDPGQGLRLIYYSQIVNDFQKGDIAEGYSVSREKKESFPLTVTSAQKNPTAFYLCASTRHQNEKLFFGSGTQLSVL.

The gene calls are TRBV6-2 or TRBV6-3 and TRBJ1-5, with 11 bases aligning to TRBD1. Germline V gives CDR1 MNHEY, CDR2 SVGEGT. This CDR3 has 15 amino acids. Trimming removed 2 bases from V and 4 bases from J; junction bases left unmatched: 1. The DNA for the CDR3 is TGTGCCAGCAGTTACGGGACAGGGGGGAATCAGCCCCAGCATTTT. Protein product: CASSYGTGGNQPQHF.

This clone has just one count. DNA for the CDR3: TGTGCCAGTAGTTCCCAAGGTGGGAGCACTGAAGCTTTCTTT. It translates to CASSSQGGSTEAFF. The J gene is TRBJ1-1, the V gene TRBV19, with D unresolved. Trimming shortened V by 5 bases and J by 4 bases, and 14 bases separated the two germline ends. This CDR3 comprises 14 residues. Germline V lookup: CDR1 LNHDA, CDR2 SQIVND (reference sequence).

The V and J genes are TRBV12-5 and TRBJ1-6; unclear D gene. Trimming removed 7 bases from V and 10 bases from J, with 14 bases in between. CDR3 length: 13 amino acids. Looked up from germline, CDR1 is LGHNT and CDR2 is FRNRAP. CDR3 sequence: CASALSGGSPLHF. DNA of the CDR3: TGTGCTAGTGCCCTCTCGGGTGGATCACCCCTCCACTTT.

The CDR3 DNA reads TGTGCCAGCAGTGACGGGGGATACAATGAGCAGTTCTTC. The encoded protein is CASSDGGYNEQFF. This sequence joins TRBV6-4 and TRBJ2-1; D assignment may be TRBD1 or TRBD2 (5 bases each). The V gene lost 2 bases and the J gene lost 4 bases, with 6 bases spanning the gap. Per germline, CDR1 MRHNA and CDR2 SNTAGT. The CDR3 is made up of 13 amino acids.

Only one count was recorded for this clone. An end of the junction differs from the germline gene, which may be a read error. DNA of the CDR3: TGTGCCAGCAGTGAAACGACAGGGCTAAGCGTTGTATTT. Translation gives CASSETTGLSVVF. The chain links TRBV6-1 to TRBJ1-1, with TRBD1 matching over 7 bases. This CDR3 is 13 amino acids long. Germline lookup yields CDR1 MNHNS and CDR2 SASEGT.

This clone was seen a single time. This chain's CDR3 is CASNTNRGRRTEAFF. For the CDR3, the DNA is TGTGCCAGCAATACCAACAGGGGAAGGAGGACTGAAGCTTTCTTT. This sequence joins TRBV6-5 and TRBJ1-1; 7 nucleotides match TRBD1. This CDR3 has 15 residues. V lost 7 bases to trimming and J lost 5 bases; unmatched junction nucleotides: 13. The V gene's germline CDR1 is MNHEY and CDR2 SVGAGI.

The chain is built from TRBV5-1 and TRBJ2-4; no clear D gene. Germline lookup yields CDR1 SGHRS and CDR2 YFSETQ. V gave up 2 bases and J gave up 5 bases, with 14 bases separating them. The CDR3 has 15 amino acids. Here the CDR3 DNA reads TGCGCCAGCAGCTTTGGCCCCCGGACCCAAAACATTCAGTACTTC. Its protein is CASSFGPRTQNIQYF.

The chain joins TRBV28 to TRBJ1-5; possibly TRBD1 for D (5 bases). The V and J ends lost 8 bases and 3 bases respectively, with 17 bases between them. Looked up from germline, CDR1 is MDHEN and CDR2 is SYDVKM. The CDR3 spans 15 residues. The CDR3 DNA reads TGTGCCAGCTCCCCTCAGCAGGGCTTCAATCAGCCCCAGCATTTT. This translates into CASSPQQGFNQPQHF.

The CDR3 nucleotides read TGTGCCAGCAGCTTGCCGACAGGGGATGCTTTCTTT. Its translation: CASSLPTGDAFF. The gene calls are TRBV7-9 and TRBJ1-1; TRBD1 agrees at 8 bases. The CDR3 has 12 residues. The ends lost 3 bases at V and 11 bases at J; junction bases unmatched: 5. CDR1 SEHNR and CDR2 FQNEAQ come from the germline V gene (reference sequence).

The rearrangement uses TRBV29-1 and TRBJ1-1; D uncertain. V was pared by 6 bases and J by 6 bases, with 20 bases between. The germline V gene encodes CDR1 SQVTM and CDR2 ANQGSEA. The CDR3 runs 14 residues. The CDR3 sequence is CSVAIGGPRAEAFF. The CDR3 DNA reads TGCAGCGTAGCAATAGGCGGTCCTCGGGCTGAAGCTTTCTTT.

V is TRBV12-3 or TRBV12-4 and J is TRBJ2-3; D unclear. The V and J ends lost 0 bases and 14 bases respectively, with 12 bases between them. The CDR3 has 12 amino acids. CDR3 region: CASSLAQVSRYF. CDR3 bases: TGTGCCAGCAGTTTAGCGCAAGTGTCGCGGTATTTT.

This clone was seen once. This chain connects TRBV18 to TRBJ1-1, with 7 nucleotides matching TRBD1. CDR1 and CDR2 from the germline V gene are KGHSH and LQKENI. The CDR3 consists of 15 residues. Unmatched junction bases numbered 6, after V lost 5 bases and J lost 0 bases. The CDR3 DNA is TGTGCCAGCTCATCGGTACAGGGGATGAACACTGAAGCTTTCTTT. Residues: CASSSVQGMNTEAFF.

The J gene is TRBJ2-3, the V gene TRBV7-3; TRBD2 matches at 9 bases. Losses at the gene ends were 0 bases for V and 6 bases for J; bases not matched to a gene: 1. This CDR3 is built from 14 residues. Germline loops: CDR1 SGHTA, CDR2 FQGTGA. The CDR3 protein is CASSLTAGGDTQYF. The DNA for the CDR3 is TGTGCCAGCAGCTTAACAGCGGGGGGTGATACGCAGTATTTT.